This T cell receptor (beta chain) was observed in a study of blood T cells in healthy people across ages. Study-level points and caveats: TCR beta diversity per million T cells fell roughly linearly with age.

Alongside a J-beta primer mix, a sample-barcoded 5' primer served in a second PCR lasting 7 to 11 cycles. MiXCR, applied by TCRdb to the 5' RACE reads, yields one record per CDR3 protein. The sample contains 1.8 million or so distinct CDR3 sequences, about two fifths of which appear only once. The CDR3 extends over 15 amino acids. Germline assignment: CDR1 SGHTA and CDR2 FQGNSA. Points on this clonotype: Its antigen is unidentified. At one end, the junction sequence differs from germline, possibly due to a read error.

The chain links TRBV7-2 to TRBJ2-1; the D is unclear. The receptor's source is a human donor in good health. Sequencing was performed on blood. The CDR3 region has the DNA TGTGCCAGCAGCTTAGCTCCCGACTCCTGCAATGAGCAGTTCTTC. This translates into CASSLAPDSCNEQFF.